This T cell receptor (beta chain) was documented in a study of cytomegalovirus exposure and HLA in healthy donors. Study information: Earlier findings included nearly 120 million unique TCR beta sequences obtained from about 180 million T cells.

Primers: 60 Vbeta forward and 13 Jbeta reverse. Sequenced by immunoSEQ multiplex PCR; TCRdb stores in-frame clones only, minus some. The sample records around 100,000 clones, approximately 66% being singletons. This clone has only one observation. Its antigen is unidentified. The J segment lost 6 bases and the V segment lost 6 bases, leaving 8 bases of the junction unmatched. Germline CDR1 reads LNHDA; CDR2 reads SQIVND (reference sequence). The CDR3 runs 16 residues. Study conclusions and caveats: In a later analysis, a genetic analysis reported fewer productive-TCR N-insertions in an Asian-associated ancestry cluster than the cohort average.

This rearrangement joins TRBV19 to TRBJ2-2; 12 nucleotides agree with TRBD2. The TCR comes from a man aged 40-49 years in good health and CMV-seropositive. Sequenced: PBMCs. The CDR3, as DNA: TGTGCCAGTAGCTCTAGACTAGCGGGAGATCCCGGGGAGCTGTTTTTT. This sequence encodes CASSSRLAGDPGELFF.